This TCR beta chain was observed in a study of blood T cell repertoires in COVID-19. Study information: PBMCs, B-cell-depleted T cells, or T cells provided the cDNA or gDNA that made up the material.

Sequencing used immunoSEQ multiplex PCR; TCRdb keeps in-frame clones, though not all of them. The table shows some 120,000 clones, with around 90% occurring only once. Sequencing input: peripheral blood. This receptor was identified in a man aged 50 or older with active COVID-19.

DNA of the CDR3: TGTGCCACCAGTGACTACGAGCGCGGGAGGGCGGGCACCGGGGAGCTGTTTTTT. This codes for CATSDYERGRAGTGELFF. The chain is built from TRBV24-1 and TRBJ2-2, with 9 bases aligning to TRBD2. The germline CDR1 and CDR2 sequences are KGHDR and SFDVKD. The CDR3 covers 18 residues. V dropped 4 bases and J dropped 4; count of bases not matched to a gene: 12.